These 8 T cell receptor beta chains were sequenced from one sample in a study of T cell responses to AZD1222 COVID-19 vaccine. Measured with immunoSEQ multiplex PCR; TCRdb has only the in-frame clones, and not every one. The sample has more than 120,000 clones, around 90% seen once. The sample was peripheral blood, taken 28 days after the second dose of the MenACWY control vaccine. The receptor set was obtained from an adult who received the MenACWY meningococcal vaccine as a control.

This clone was found a few times. This chain connects TRBV5-5 to TRBJ1-2, with 8 bases identical to TRBD1. V lost 3 bases, J lost 5 bases, and 21 bases stayed unmatched. The CDR3 length is 19 residues. The V gene's germline CDR1 is SGHKS and CDR2 YYEKEE (reference sequence). The CDR3 bases are TGTGCCAGCAGCTCCAGTGACAGGGGATACCGCCTTCAAGGATATGGCTACACCTTC. Translated: CASSSSDRGYRLQGYGYTF.

This clone has more than one count but fewer than ten. The V and J genes are TRBV5-1 and TRBJ1-2; D remains ambiguous. CDR1 is SGHRS and CDR2 is YFSETQ in the germline V gene. The V end was cut by 0 bases, the J end by 1 base, with 13 bases between. The CDR3 spans 16 residues. CDR3 nucleotide sequence: TGCGCCAGCAGCTTGGGACCTGCTACTTATAACTATGGCTACACCTTC. It encodes CASSLGPATYNYGYTF.

The chain links TRBV9 to TRBJ1-2; D might be TRBD1 (5 bases). Germline V lookup: CDR1 SGDLS, CDR2 YYNGEE. Trimming stripped 5 bases from V and 5 bases from J, with 10 bases between. The CDR3 has 12 residues. The chain's CDR3 is CASRGDGYGYTF. In DNA, the CDR3 is TGTGCCAGCAGAGGGGACGGTTATGGCTACACCTTC.

This sequence joins TRBV9 and TRBJ1-3; D is undetermined. This CDR3 is 14 amino acids long. Trimming pared 3 bases from V and 1 base from J, leaving 8 bases between. Germline lookup yields CDR1 SGDLS and CDR2 YYNGEE. CDR3 sequence (DNA): TGTGCCAGCAGCGACAGTTCATCTGGAAACACCATATATTTT. Translated, it gives CASSDSSSGNTIYF.

The chain is built from TRBV6-5 and TRBJ1-2; D gene ambiguous. Germline lookup yields CDR1 MNHEY and CDR2 SVGAGI. V was cut by 4 bases and J by 4 bases, with 13 bases left in between. The CDR3 runs to 14 residues. The CDR3 here is CASSFMGGGYGYTF. In DNA form, the CDR3 reads TGTGCCAGCAGTTTCATGGGAGGCGGCTATGGCTACACCTTC.

J is TRBJ1-2 and V is TRBV7-8; 7 bases map to TRBD1. Germline V gene lookup returns CDR1 SGHVS and CDR2 FQNEAQ. The length of the CDR3 is 13 residues. J gave up 8 bases and V 6 bases, and 9 bases lay outside the gene matches. The CDR3 DNA reads as TGTGCCAGCAGGAGAGACAGGGACTTAGGCTACACCTTC. It is translated as CASRRDRDLGYTF.

The V call is TRBV2, the J call TRBJ2-3; possibly TRBD1 or TRBD2 for D (6 bases each). The germline V gene has CDR1 SNHLY and CDR2 FYNNEI. Trimming removed 4 bases at V and 7 bases at J, with 15 bases between. The CDR3 contains 14 residues. CDR3 nucleotides: TGTGCCAGCAGTGGGGGGGCCGCCGTCTATACGCAGTATTTT. Its protein product is CASSGGAAVYTQYF.

The rearrangement joins TRBV4-2 to TRBJ2-7; 11 bases agree with TRBD2. The CDR3 length is 17 residues. V lost 2 bases and J lost 2; bases outside the gene matches: 8. CDR1 LGHNA and CDR2 YNFKEQ come from the germline V gene. This CDR3 reads CASSQTSGTSGPYEQYF. CDR3 in DNA: TGTGCCAGCAGCCAAACCTCCGGGACTAGCGGCCCCTACGAGCAGTACTTC.